The T cell receptor beta chain under discussion was sequenced for a study of human T cells and chemical hapten exposure. As regards this clonotype: Antigen: not known. This may stem from a read error, because a much larger clone lies one nucleotide away. The conserved phenylalanine or tryptophan is not found at the CDR3 terminus, so this likely reflects a read error.

Time point: healthy volunteer bleed at 2 weeks. The authors' total RNA extraction used unfractionated whole blood. The CDR3 length is 14 residues. Germline V gives CDR1 SNHLY, CDR2 FYNNEI. After removal of 2 bases from V and 12 bases from J, the junction contained 10 bases not matched to a gene. Study-wide results and caveats: Sensitization with DPC brought no change to TCRs above 1 in 1000 in frequency.

The library put unique molecular identifiers onto individual cDNA molecules. Per the original data handling: Across samples, TCR counts had a median of roughly 91,000 and ranged from about 23,224 to 700,000. Each CDR3 protein gets one entry after TCRdb re-called the RACE reads with MiXCR. These V and J calls rely on TCRdb rather than the paper's analysis. The sample shows about 50,000 distinct CDR3 sequences, about 3.9% of them seen only once. The specimen sequenced was whole blood. This clonotype was sampled from a female donor in good health. Some clones in this sample may be carry-over from other donors' samples. The chain links TRBV2 to TRBJ1-5; 7 bases are a match to TRBD1. This chain's CDR3 is CASSESPTGLNQHL. The CDR3 coding sequence is TGTGCCAGCAGTGAAAGCCCGACAGGGTTGAACCAGCATCTT.